This T cell receptor (beta chain) was sequenced for a study of blood T cell repertoires in COVID-19. Across the study: PBMCs, B-cell-depleted T cells, or T cells provided the cDNA or gDNA that made up the material.

V shed 3 bases and J shed 5 bases, with 10 bases lying between them. CDR1 and CDR2 from the germline V gene are SGHDN and FVKESK. The CDR3 has 13 amino acids. The table lists this clone with a few counts. Clones were read by immunoSEQ multiplex PCR, and TCRdb kept only the in-frame ones, dropping some. The repertoire holds about 240,000 clones, with around 85% as singletons. The sample was peripheral blood. The chain carries TRBV14 and TRBJ1-1; D call uncertain. The clonotype was recovered from a woman aged 80 or older with acute or convalescent COVID-19. DNA of the CDR3: TGTGCCAGCAGCCATGTCCCCCTTACTGAAGCTTTCTTT. Protein: CASSHVPLTEAFF.